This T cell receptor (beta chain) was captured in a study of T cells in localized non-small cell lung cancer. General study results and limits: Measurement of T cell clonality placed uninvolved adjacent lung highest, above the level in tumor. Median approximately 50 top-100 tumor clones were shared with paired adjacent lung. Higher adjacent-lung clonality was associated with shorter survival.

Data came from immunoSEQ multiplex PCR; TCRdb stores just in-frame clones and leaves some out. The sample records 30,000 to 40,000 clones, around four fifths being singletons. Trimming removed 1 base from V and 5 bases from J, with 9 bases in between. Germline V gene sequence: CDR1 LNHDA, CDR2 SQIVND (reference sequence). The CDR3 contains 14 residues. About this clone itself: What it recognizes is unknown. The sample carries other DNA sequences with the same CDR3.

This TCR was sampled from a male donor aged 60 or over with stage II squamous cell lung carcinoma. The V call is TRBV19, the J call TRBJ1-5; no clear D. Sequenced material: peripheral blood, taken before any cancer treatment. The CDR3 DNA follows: TGTGCCAGTAGTATAGGAGGGAGGGATCAGCCCCAGCATTTT. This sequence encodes CASSIGGRDQPQHF.